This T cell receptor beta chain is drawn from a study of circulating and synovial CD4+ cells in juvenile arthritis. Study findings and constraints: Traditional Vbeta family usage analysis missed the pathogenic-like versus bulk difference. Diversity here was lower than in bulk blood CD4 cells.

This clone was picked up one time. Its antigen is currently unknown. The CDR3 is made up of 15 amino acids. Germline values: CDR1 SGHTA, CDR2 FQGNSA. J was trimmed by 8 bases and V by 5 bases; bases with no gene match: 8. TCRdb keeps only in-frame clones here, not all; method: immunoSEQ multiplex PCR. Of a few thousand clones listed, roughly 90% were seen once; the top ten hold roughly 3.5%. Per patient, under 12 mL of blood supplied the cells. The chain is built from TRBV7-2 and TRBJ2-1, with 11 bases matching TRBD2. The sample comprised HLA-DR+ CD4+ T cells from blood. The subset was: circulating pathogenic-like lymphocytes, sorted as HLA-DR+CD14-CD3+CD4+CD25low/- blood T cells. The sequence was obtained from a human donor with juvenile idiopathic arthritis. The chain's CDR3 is CASSRRTSGFDEQFF. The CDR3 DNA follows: TGTGCCAGCAGCCGCCGGACTAGCGGGTTCGATGAGCAGTTCTTC.